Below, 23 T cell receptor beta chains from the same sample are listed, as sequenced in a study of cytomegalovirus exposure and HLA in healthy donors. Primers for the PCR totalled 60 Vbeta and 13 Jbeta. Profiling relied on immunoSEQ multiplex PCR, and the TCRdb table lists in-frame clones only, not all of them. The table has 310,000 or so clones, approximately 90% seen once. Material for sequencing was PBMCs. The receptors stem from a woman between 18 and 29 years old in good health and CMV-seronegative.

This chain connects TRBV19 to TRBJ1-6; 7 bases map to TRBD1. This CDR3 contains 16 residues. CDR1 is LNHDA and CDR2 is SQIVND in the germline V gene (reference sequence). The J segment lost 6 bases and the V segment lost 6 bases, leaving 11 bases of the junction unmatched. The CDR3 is CASRYTATGTNSPLHF. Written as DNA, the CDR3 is TGTGCCAGTAGATATACTGCGACAGGGACTAATTCACCCCTCCACTTT.

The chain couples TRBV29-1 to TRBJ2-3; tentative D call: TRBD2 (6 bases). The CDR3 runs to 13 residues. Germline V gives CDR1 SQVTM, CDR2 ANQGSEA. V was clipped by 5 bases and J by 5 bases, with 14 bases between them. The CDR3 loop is CSVRSVGGDTQYF. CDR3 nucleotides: TGCAGCGTTAGATCGGTGGGGGGAGATACGCAGTATTTT.

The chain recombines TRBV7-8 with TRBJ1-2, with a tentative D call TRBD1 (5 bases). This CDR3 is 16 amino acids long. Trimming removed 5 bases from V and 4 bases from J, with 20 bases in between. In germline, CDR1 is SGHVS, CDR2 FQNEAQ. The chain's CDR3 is CASSPALDTGPYGYTF. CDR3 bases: TGTGCCAGCAGCCCAGCTTTGGACACAGGACCCTATGGCTACACCTTC.

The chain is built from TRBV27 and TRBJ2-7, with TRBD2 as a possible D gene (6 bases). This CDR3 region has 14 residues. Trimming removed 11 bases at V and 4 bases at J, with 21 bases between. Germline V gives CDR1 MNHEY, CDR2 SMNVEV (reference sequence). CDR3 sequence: CAPRAITEGYEQYF. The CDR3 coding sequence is TGTGCCCCCAGGGCAATAACGGAGGGATACGAGCAGTACTTC.

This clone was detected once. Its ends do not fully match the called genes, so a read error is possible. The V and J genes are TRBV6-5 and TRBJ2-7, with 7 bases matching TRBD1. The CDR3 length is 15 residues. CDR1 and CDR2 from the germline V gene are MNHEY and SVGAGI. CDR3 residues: CASSYSSGQSCEQYF. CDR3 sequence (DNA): TGTGCCAGCAGTTACTCATCGGGACAGTCCTGCGAGCAGTACTTC.

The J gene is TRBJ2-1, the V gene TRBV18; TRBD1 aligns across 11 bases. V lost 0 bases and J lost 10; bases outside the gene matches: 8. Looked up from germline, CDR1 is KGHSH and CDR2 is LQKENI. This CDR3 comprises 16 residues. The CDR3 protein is CASSPPLGTGGGEQFF. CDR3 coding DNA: TGTGCCAGCTCACCACCGCTGGGGACAGGGGGTGGCGAGCAGTTCTTC.

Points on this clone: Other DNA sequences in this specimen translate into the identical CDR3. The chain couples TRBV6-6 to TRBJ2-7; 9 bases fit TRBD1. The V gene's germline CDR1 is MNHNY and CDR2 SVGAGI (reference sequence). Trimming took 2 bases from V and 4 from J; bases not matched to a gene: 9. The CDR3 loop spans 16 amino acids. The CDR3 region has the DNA TGTGCCAGCAGTTACCCACGTACAGGGGGCATATACGAGCAGTACTTC. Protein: CASSYPRTGGIYEQYF.

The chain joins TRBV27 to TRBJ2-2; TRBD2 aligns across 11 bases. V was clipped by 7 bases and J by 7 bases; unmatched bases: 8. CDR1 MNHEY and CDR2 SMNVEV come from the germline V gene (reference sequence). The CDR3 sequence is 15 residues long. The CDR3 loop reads CASTNSGGAFGELFF. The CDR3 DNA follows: TGTGCCAGCACCAATAGCGGGGGGGCCTTCGGGGAGCTGTTTTTT.

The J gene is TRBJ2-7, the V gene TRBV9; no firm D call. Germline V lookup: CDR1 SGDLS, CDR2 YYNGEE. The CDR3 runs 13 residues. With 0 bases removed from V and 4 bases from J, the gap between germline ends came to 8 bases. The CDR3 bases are TGTGCCAGCAGCGTAGATTCCGGTTACGAGCAGTACTTC. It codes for CASSVDSGYEQYF.

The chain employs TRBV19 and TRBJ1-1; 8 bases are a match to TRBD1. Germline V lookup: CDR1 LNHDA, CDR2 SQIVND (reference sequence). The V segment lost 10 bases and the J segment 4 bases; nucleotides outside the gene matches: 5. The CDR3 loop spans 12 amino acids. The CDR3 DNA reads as TGTGCCACCCGGACAGGGTTCACTGAAGCTTTCTTT. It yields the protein CATRTGFTEAFF.

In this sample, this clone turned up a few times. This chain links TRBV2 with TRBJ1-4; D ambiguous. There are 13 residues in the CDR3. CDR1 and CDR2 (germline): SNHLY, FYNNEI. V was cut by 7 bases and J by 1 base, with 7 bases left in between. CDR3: CASMAETNEKLFF. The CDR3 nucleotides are TGTGCCAGCATGGCGGAAACTAATGAAAAACTGTTTTTT.

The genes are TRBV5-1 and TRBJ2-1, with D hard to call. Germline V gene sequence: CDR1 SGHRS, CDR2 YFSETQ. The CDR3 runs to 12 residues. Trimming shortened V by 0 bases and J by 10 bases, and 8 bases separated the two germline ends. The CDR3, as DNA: TGCGCCAGCAGCTTGGATATCGGGGAGCAGTTCTTC. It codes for CASSLDIGEQFF.

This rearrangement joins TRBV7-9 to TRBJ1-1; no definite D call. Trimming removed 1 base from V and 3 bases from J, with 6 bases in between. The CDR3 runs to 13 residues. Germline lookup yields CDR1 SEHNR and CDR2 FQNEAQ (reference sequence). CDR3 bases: TGTGCCAGCAGCTTAGACGGGGACACTGAAGCTTTCTTT. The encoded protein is CASSLDGDTEAFF.

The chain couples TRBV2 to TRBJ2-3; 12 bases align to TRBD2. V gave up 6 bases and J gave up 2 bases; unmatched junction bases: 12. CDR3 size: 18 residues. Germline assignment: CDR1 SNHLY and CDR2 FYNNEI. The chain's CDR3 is CASRGYGLAGILTDTQYF. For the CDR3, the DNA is TGTGCCAGCAGAGGGTACGGACTAGCGGGGATCCTCACAGATACGCAGTATTTT.

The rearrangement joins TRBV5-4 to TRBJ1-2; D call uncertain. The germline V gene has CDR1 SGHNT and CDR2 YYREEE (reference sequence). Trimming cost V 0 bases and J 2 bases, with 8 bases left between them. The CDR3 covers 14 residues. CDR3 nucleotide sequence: TGTGCCAGCAGCTTGGTGGGCTTCAACTATGGCTACACCTTC. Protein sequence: CASSLVGFNYGYTF.

For the CDR3, the DNA is TGCGCCAGCAGTGAGCGAAGGGGTTTTGAAGCTTTCTTT. Its translation: CASSERRGFEAFF. The chain has TRBV10-1 and TRBJ1-1; perhaps TRBD1 as D (5 bases). Trimming cost V 2 bases and J 7 bases, with 11 bases left between them. The germline CDR1 and CDR2 sequences are WNHNN and SYGVQD (reference sequence). CDR3 length: 13 amino acids.

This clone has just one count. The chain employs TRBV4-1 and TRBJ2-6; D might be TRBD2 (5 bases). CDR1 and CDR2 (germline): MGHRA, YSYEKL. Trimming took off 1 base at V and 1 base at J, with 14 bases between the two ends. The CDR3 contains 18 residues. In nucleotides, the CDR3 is TGCGCCAGCAGCCAAGGGCCTTCGTCGGGATCTGGGGCCAACGTCCTGACTTTC. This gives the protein CASSQGPSSGSGANVLTF.

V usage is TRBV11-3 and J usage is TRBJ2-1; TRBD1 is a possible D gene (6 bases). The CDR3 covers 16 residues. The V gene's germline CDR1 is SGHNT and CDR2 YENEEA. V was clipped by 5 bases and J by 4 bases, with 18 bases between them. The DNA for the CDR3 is TGTGCCAGCAGCCCTCACCAGGGGAGTGGGTACAATGAGCAGTTCTTC. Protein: CASSPHQGSGYNEQFF.

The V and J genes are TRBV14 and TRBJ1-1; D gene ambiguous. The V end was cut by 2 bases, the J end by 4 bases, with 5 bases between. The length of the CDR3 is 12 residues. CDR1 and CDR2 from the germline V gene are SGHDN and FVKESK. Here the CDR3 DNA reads TGTGCCAGCAGCCAATCGTTCACTGAAGCTTTCTTT. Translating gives CASSQSFTEAFF.

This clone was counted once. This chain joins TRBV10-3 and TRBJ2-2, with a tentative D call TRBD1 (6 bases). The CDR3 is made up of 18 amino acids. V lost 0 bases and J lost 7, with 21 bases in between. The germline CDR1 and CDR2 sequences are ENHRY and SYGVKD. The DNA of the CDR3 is TGTGCCATCAGTGAGTCTCCCGGACAGTCGGTTATTTACGGGGAGCTGTTTTTT. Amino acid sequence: CAISESPGQSVIYGELFF.

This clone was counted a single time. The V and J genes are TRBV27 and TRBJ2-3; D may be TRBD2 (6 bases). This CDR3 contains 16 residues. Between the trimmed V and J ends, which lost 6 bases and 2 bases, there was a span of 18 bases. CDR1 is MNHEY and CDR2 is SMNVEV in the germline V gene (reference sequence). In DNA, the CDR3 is TGTGCCAGCAGCCGAAGAGGGACTCTCAACACAGATACGCAGTATTTT. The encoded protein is CASSRRGTLNTDTQYF.

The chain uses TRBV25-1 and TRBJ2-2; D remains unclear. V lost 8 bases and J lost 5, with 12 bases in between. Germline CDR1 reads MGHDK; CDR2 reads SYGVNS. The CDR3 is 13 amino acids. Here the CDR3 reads CASSGFGTGELFF. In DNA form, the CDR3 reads TGTGCCAGCTCGGGTTTTGGGACCGGGGAGCTGTTTTTT.

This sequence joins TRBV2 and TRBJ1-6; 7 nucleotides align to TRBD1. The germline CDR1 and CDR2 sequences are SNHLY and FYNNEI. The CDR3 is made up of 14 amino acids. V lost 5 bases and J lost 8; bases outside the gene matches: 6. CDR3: CASSLGTEYSPLHF. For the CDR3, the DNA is TGTGCCAGCAGTCTAGGGACAGAGTATTCACCCCTCCACTTT.